Following are 11 T cell receptor beta chains from one sample sequenced in a study of blood T cells in healthy people across ages. Through a sample-barcoded 5' primer and a J-beta primer mix, a second PCR was run for 7 to 11 cycles. TCRdb re-analysed the 5' RACE reads in MiXCR, keeping a single row per CDR3 protein. This sample has hundreds of thousands of distinct CDR3 sequences, with approximately 30% found just once. The sequencing sample was made of blood. The receptors derive from an elderly woman in good health.

This clonotype was seen repeatedly, ten times or more. Written as DNA, the CDR3 is TGTGCCAGCAGTTACGGTCCTGACTATGGCTACACCTTC. Protein product: CASSYGPDYGYTF. The chain uses TRBV6-5 and TRBJ1-2; D is unresolved. The length of the CDR3 is 13 residues. Looked up from germline, CDR1 is MNHEY and CDR2 is SVGAGI. V lost 2 bases and J 3 bases, leaving 7 bases between the germline ends.

To note about this clonotype: A read error may be the cause here, since a much bigger clone is one base away. The chain employs TRBV11-1 and TRBJ2-7; D gene uncertain. The length of the CDR3 is 14 residues. Germline V lookup: CDR1 SGHAT, CDR2 FQDESV (reference sequence). Trimming shortened V by 1 base and J by 2 bases, and 9 bases separated the two germline ends. CDR3 protein: CASSLESDTYEQYF. CDR3 DNA: TGTGCCAGCAGCTTAGAGAGCGACACCTACGAGCAGTACTTC.

There are many counts of this clonotype. The genes are TRBV5-6 and TRBJ2-3; D remains ambiguous. The germline V gene encodes CDR1 SGHDT and CDR2 YYEEEE. The CDR3 loop spans 18 amino acids. Trimming cost V 3 bases and J 1 base, with 21 bases left between them. CDR3 sequence (DNA): TGTGCCAGCAGCTGTACAGCTGTAAAAACATCGTGCACAGATACGCAGTATTTT. Its protein product is CASSCTAVKTSCTDTQYF.

This clonotype was counted between two and nine times. This chain connects TRBV6-5 to TRBJ1-6; 9 nucleotides align to TRBD1. V shed 2 bases, J shed 0 bases, and the junction held 5 bases outside the gene matches. Germline lookup yields CDR1 MNHEY and CDR2 SVGAGI. CDR3 length: 18 residues. The CDR3 region is CASSYPDRGSSYNSPLHF. CDR3 nucleotide sequence: TGTGCCAGCAGTTACCCGGACAGGGGAAGCTCCTATAATTCACCCCTCCACTTT.

This clonotype was detected a few times. This sequence may be a read error, since a much larger clone differs from it by one base. The chain recombines TRBV12-3 or TRBV12-4 with TRBJ1-1; weak D call: TRBD1 (6 bases). CDR3 length: 13 residues. With 3 bases removed from V and 6 bases from J, the gap between germline ends came to 11 bases. CDR3 in DNA: TGTGCCAGCAGTTTGAAGGGGGACGCTGAAGCTTTCTTT. This gives the protein CASSLKGDAEAFF.

This clonotype was recorded at least ten times. This sequence joins TRBV4-1 and TRBJ2-1, with 9 bases aligning to TRBD2. Germline assignment: CDR1 MGHRA and CDR2 YSYEKL. CDR3 size: 17 residues. V was pared by 3 bases and J by 4 bases, with 10 bases of the junction left unmatched. CDR3 bases: TGCGCCAGCAGCCAGAGAGAGCGGGGGGCCACTTACAATGAGCAGTTCTTC. It encodes CASSQRERGATYNEQFF.

This clonotype has just a few counts. A much larger clone differs by one base, so this may be a read error. This rearrangement joins TRBV6-2 or TRBV6-3 to TRBJ2-7, with D possibly matching TRBD1 (8 bases). Germline CDR1 reads MNHEY; CDR2 reads SVGEGT. This CDR3 is 15 amino acids long. CDR3: CASSERDRFTYERYF. The CDR3 region has the DNA TGTGCCAGCAGTGAGCGGGACAGGTTTACCTACGAGCGGTACTTC.

About this clonotype: This clone may be a read error of a much larger clone one base away. The rearrangement joins TRBV27 to TRBJ1-5; a weak D match, TRBD1 (5 bases). Germline V gene data show CDR1 as MNHEY and CDR2 as SMNVEV (reference sequence). The CDR3 length is 15 residues. The V and J ends lost 6 bases and 9 bases respectively, with 21 bases between them. The CDR3 loop is CASSPGSGIGRPQHF. Here the CDR3 DNA reads TGTGCCAGCAGCCCGGGTTCAGGGATAGGTCGGCCCCAGCATTTT.

Many counts were recorded for this clonotype. The chain has TRBV5-1 and TRBJ2-5; D is unresolved. CDR1 is SGHRS and CDR2 is YFSETQ in the germline V gene. This CDR3 is 13 amino acids long. The germline V and J ends were trimmed by 3 bases and 1 base, with 7 bases remaining between them. CDR3 protein: CASSWEFQETQYF. The CDR3 DNA is TGCGCCAGCAGCTGGGAATTCCAAGAGACCCAGTACTTC.

The chain uses TRBV15 and TRBJ2-3, with 10 bases lining up with TRBD2. V shed 4 bases, J shed 3 bases, and the junction held 4 bases outside the gene matches. The CDR3 runs to 15 residues. In germline, CDR1 is LNHNV, CDR2 YYDKDF (reference sequence). CDR3 amino acids: CATSITSGETDTQYF. For the CDR3, the DNA is TGTGCCACCAGCATTACTAGCGGGGAAACAGATACGCAGTATTTT.

This chain joins TRBV20-1 and TRBJ1-1; D not certain. Germline V gene sequence: CDR1 DFQATT, CDR2 SNEGSKA (reference sequence). The V end lost 4 bases, the J end lost 2 bases, and 8 bases lay between the germline ends. The CDR3 extends over 12 amino acids. The CDR3 region is CSAIGTNTEAFF. In nucleotides, the CDR3 is TGCAGTGCTATAGGTACTAACACTGAAGCTTTCTTT.